A single sample is the source of the 15 T cell receptor beta chains below, sequenced in a study of cytomegalovirus exposure and HLA in healthy donors. 60 Vbeta and 13 Jbeta primers were used in PCR. TCRdb keeps only in-frame clones here, not all; method: immunoSEQ multiplex PCR. Here the sample spans fewer than 200,000 clones, 70% to 85% being singletons. What was sequenced was PBMCs. The receptors stem from a woman between 35 and 50 years old in good health and CMV-seronegative.

Ten or more counts support this clone. The chain links TRBV6-1 to TRBJ1-1; D is perhaps TRBD1 (6 bases). The V gene lost 6 bases and the J gene lost 5 bases, with 13 bases spanning the gap. The length of the CDR3 is 13 residues. The germline V gene encodes CDR1 MNHNS and CDR2 SASEGT. The CDR3 coding sequence is TGTGCCAGCAGACCCACAGGGAATACTGAAGCTTTCTTT. Translating gives CASRPTGNTEAFF.

This clone was detected a few times. The V and J genes are TRBV6-5 and TRBJ1-5; unclear D gene. Germline CDR1 reads MNHEY; CDR2 reads SVGAGI. The CDR3 is 13 amino acids. V dropped 2 bases and J dropped 4 bases, with 6 bases sitting between them. This CDR3 reads CASSYNRNQPQHF. CDR3 bases: TGTGCCAGCAGTTACAACAGAAATCAGCCCCAGCATTTT.

The chain combines TRBV7-3 with TRBJ2-6, with TRBD1 identical over 7 bases. The CDR3 covers 18 residues. CDR1 is SGHTA, CDR2 FQGTGA, per germline. Trimming took 5 bases from V and 1 from J; bases not matched to a gene: 11. Written as DNA, the CDR3 is TGTGCCAGCAGCCGATTTCCGGGACAGAAATCTGGGGCCAACGTCCTGACTTTC. Translated: CASSRFPGQKSGANVLTF.

J is TRBJ2-7 and V is TRBV27, with a possible D match to TRBD2 (6 bases). Between the trimmed V and J ends, which lost 3 bases and 1 base, there was a span of 13 bases. CDR1 is MNHEY and CDR2 is SMNVEV in the germline V gene (reference sequence). The CDR3 has 15 residues. CDR3 sequence (DNA): TGTGCCAGCAGTTTCCAAGCCGGGACTTCCTACGAGCAGTACTTC. Its protein product is CASSFQAGTSYEQYF.

This chain joins TRBV7-6 and TRBJ2-3, with TRBD1 matching 8 bases. V shed 5 bases, J shed 2 bases, and the junction held 6 bases outside the gene matches. Germline CDR1 reads SGHVS; CDR2 reads FNYEAQ. This CDR3 spans 15 amino acids. CDR3 bases: TGTGCCAGCAGCCCGGGACAGGTTTACACAGATACGCAGTATTTT. It is translated as CASSPGQVYTDTQYF.

V gene TRBV15 combines with J gene TRBJ1-5; 8 bases line up with TRBD1. The germline gives CDR1 LNHNV, CDR2 YYDKDF (reference sequence). This CDR3 comprises 15 residues. V shed 2 bases and J 1 base; nucleotides not matched to a gene: 1. The CDR3 region is CATSRTGGSNQPQHF. The DNA for the CDR3 is TGTGCCACCAGCAGAACAGGGGGAAGCAATCAGCCCCAGCATTTT.

The chain is built from TRBV19 and TRBJ2-3; 8 positions agree with TRBD1. The CDR3 length is 15 residues. Trimming removed 3 bases from V and 6 bases from J; junction bases left unmatched: 8. Germline CDR1 and CDR2: LNHDA and SQIVND (reference sequence). The CDR3 protein is CASSISQGAGDTQYF. CDR3 in DNA: TGTGCCAGTAGTATCAGCCAGGGGGCGGGTGATACGCAGTATTTT.

The chain combines TRBV29-1 with TRBJ2-5; maybe TRBD1 (5 bases). CDR3 length: 12 residues. V was cut by 5 bases and J by 5 bases, with 12 bases left in between. Germline CDR1 and CDR2: SQVTM and ANQGSEA. CDR3 nucleotide sequence: TGCAGCGTTTTCAGGGTGGGGGAGACCCAGTACTTC. This sequence encodes CSVFRVGETQYF.

V and J are TRBV27 and TRBJ2-7; 12 bases map to TRBD2. The junction had 21 bases not matched to a gene; V was cut back by 7 bases and J by 8 bases. CDR3 length: 18 amino acids. Germline V CDR1 and CDR2: MNHEY, SMNVEV (reference sequence). Here the CDR3 DNA reads TGTGCCAGCAAGTTTTCCGCTTATAAGACTAGCGGGAGCGAGCAGCAGTACTTC. It is translated as CASKFSAYKTSGSEQQYF.

This clone has more than one count but fewer than ten. The rearrangement joins TRBV10-3 to TRBJ2-1; no definite D call. The length of the CDR3 is 12 residues. Germline V CDR1 and CDR2: ENHRY, SYGVKD. Between the trimmed V and J ends, which lost 8 bases and 7 bases, there was a span of 12 bases. In DNA, the CDR3 is TGTGCCATCGGCGGCAGACTGAATGAGCAGTTCTTC. Protein product: CAIGGRLNEQFF.

V gene TRBV5-1 combines with J gene TRBJ2-7, with D possibly TRBD1 on 5 matching bases. This CDR3 region has 13 residues. Germline values: CDR1 SGHRS, CDR2 YFSETQ. The germline V and J ends were trimmed by 1 base and 1 base, with 6 bases remaining between them. In DNA, the CDR3 is TGCGCCAGCAGCTTGCACAGGTCCTACGAGCAGTACTTC. Amino acids: CASSLHRSYEQYF.

The genes are TRBV27 and TRBJ1-5, with TRBD1 matching over 8 bases. Trimming took 2 bases from V and 0 from J; bases not matched to a gene: 6. The CDR3 is made up of 17 amino acids. Germline CDR1 reads MNHEY; CDR2 reads SMNVEV (reference sequence). CDR3 nucleotide sequence: TGTGCCAGCAGTTTACTCGGACAGGGAGGTAGCAATCAGCCCCAGCATTTT. It codes for CASSLLGQGGSNQPQHF.

The V gene is TRBV28, the J gene TRBJ1-4; D may be TRBD1 (6 bases). Trimming stripped 6 bases from V and 8 bases from J, with 16 bases between. CDR1 is MDHEN, CDR2 SYDVKM, per germline. The CDR3 covers 14 residues. The CDR3 loop is CASSPDRGREKLFF. In DNA, the CDR3 is TGTGCCAGCAGCCCGGACAGAGGTCGAGAAAAACTGTTTTTT.

V and J are TRBV5-4 and TRBJ2-7, with 9 bases identical to TRBD2. Germline CDR1 is SGHNT and CDR2 is YYREEE (reference sequence). The CDR3 extends over 16 amino acids. The ends lost 0 bases at V and 3 bases at J; junction bases unmatched: 7. The CDR3 coding sequence is TGTGCCAGCAGCTTGGAGGGGCGGGGGGGGAGCTACGAGCAGTACTTC. This encodes CASSLEGRGGSYEQYF.

This chain joins TRBV2 and TRBJ1-1, with TRBD1 matching 7 bases. The V and J ends lost 6 bases and 1 base, in that order; junction bases with no gene match: 8. In germline, CDR1 is SNHLY, CDR2 FYNNEI. This CDR3 has 15 amino acids. In DNA form, the CDR3 reads TGTGCCAGCAGGGACCGGGACAGCGGGAACACTGAAGCTTTCTTT. Residues: CASRDRDSGNTEAFF.